This TCR beta chain was found in a study of blood T cell repertoires in COVID-19. Background on the study: Some COVID-19 samples were acute and others convalescent; all came from the United States, Italy and Spain. T cells, B-cell-depleted T cells, or PBMCs supplied cDNA or gDNA.

Methods used by the authors: Reference gene primer amplification gave nucleated cell count estimates. Assay: immunoSEQ multiplex PCR; the TCRdb copy retains only in-frame clones and omits some. V and J calls and clone size are those listed in that table; D and trimming were worked out from the DNA. Counted here are around 200,000 clones, around 80% occurring once; the ten biggest clones make up about 14%. This clonotype was obtained from a woman aged 70 to 79 with COVID-19, enrolled during active disease. Sequenced: peripheral blood.

CDR3 DNA: TGCAGCGTTGTCCAGCGGGAGATTGTAGAGACCCAGTACTTC. Protein: CSVVQREIVETQYF. V gene TRBV29-1 combines with J gene TRBJ2-5; 8 nucleotides align to TRBD2. After removal of 4 bases from V and 4 bases from J, the junction contained 8 bases not matched to a gene. The CDR3 is 14 residues long. Germline V gene sequence: CDR1 SQVTM, CDR2 ANQGSEA.